Sequencing of this T cell receptor (beta chain) was carried out in a study of blood T cell repertoires in COVID-19. CDR3 length: 11 amino acids. CDR1 and CDR2 from the germline V gene are WSHSY and SAAADI. Trimming pared 3 bases from V and 4 bases from J, leaving 3 bases between. Sequencing was performed with immunoSEQ multiplex PCR; in TCRdb, only in-frame clones are kept and a portion is missing. Of over 200,000 clones listed, 88% are singletons. Sequenced input: peripheral blood. This chain connects TRBV10-2 to TRBJ2-5; D uncertain. The receptor comes from a woman in her fifties or sixties with acute or convalescent COVID-19. The CDR3 region is CASSDGETQYF. The CDR3 DNA reads TGCGCCAGCAGTGACGGAGAGACCCAGTACTTC.